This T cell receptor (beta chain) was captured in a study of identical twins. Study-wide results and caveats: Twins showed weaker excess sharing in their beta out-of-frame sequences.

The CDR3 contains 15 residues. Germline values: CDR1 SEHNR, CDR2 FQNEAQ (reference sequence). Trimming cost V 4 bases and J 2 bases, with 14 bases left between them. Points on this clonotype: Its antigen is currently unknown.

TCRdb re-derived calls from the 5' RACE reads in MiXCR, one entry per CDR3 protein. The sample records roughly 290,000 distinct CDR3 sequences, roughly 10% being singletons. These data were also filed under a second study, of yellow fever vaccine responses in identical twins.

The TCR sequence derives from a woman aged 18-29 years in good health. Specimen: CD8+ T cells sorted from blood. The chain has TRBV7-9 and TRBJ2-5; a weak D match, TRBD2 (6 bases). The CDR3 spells CASSSPLEGQETQYF. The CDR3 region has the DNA TGTGCCAGCAGCTCCCCTCTGGAGGGTCAAGAGACCCAGTACTTC.